This is a list of T cell receptor beta chains from one sample in a study of blood T cell repertoires in COVID-19. Profiled with immunoSEQ multiplex PCR; TCRdb holds only in-frame clones, not every one. This sample has some 220,000 clones, with 65% to 90% found just once. Sample: peripheral blood. The receptor set was obtained from a man between 50 and 59 years old with active or convalescent COVID-19. Both conserved end residues are part of each CDR3. The D gene is left open where the match is weak.

v_gene: TRBV2; d_gene: .; CDR3aa: CASSYGGAYGYTF
v_gene: TRBV10-3; d_gene: TRBD2; CDR3aa: CAIRPGLAITDTQYF
v_gene: TRBV13; d_gene: .; CDR3aa: CASSYLRGSGANVLTF
v_gene: TRBV28; d_gene: TRBD2; CDR3aa: CASSLTSESGRGNEQFF
v_gene: TRBV3-1/TRBV3-2; d_gene: .; CDR3aa: CASSQVGSSTNEQFF
v_gene: TRBV28; d_gene: .; CDR3aa: CATVWYGGYTF
v_gene: TRBV7-9; d_gene: .; CDR3aa: CASRGRRPYNEQFF
v_gene: TRBV4-3; d_gene: .; CDR3aa: CASSRGPAHTDTQYF
v_gene: TRBV27; d_gene: .; CDR3aa: CASSASGAEQFF
v_gene: TRBV5-6; d_gene: TRBD1; CDR3aa: CASSIGQARGEAFF
v_gene: TRBV9; d_gene: .; CDR3aa: CASSVASTGGTYGYTF
v_gene: TRBV4-3; d_gene: TRBD1; CDR3aa: CASSQSATGVETDTQYF
v_gene: TRBV7-7; d_gene: TRBD2; CDR3aa: CASSPVVAGEGQFF
v_gene: TRBV19; d_gene: .; CDR3aa: CASSISNRPHGNTIYF
v_gene: TRBV29-1; d_gene: TRBD2; CDR3aa: CSALTSGRADTQYF
v_gene: TRBV5-1; d_gene: TRBD1; CDR3aa: CASSPGTGPYEQYF
v_gene: TRBV25-1; d_gene: TRBD2; CDR3aa: CASSEYRTSGSNEQFF
v_gene: TRBV6-2/TRBV6-3; d_gene: .; CDR3aa: CASSYMRGTYHTEAFF
v_gene: TRBV9; d_gene: .; CDR3aa: CASSAEGGYTF
v_gene: TRBV24-1; d_gene: TRBD2; CDR3aa: CATSAGGWSGAQETQYF
v_gene: TRBV2; d_gene: TRBD2; CDR3aa: CASSVHSGNSYNEQFF
v_gene: TRBV4-1; d_gene: .; CDR3aa: CASSPDSSSGNTIYF
v_gene: TRBV5-1; d_gene: .; CDR3aa: CASSWNGVLAGPYNEQFF
v_gene: TRBV6-2/TRBV6-3; d_gene: .; CDR3aa: CASSYGIWERGRKDGYTF
v_gene: TRBV27; d_gene: TRBD2; CDR3aa: CASTSQLAGVAGELFF
v_gene: TRBV29-1; d_gene: TRBD1; CDR3aa: CSVTDRKRNIQYF
v_gene: TRBV4-1; d_gene: .; CDR3aa: CASSQDSQVGFTSNQPQHF
v_gene: TRBV15; d_gene: .; CDR3aa: CATSRGKGTTLHF
v_gene: TRBV5-1; d_gene: .; CDR3aa: CASSLVWVGETQYF
v_gene: TRBV7-3; d_gene: .; CDR3aa: CASSQDFYTGELFF
v_gene: TRBV5-8; d_gene: TRBD1; CDR3aa: CASSLGDRGNEKLFF
v_gene: TRBV5-1; d_gene: TRBD2; CDR3aa: CASSLALAGAYNEQFF
v_gene: TRBV12-3/TRBV12-4; d_gene: .; CDR3aa: CAISEGLTEAFF
v_gene: TRBV9; d_gene: .; CDR3aa: CASSVKISGTSTDTQYF
v_gene: TRBV29-1; d_gene: TRBD1; CDR3aa: CSIRQEGAGGYTF
v_gene: TRBV2; d_gene: .; CDR3aa: CASSSQGNTEAFF
v_gene: TRBV5-5; d_gene: .; CDR3aa: CASSHSLGGITNEKLFF
v_gene: TRBV18; d_gene: TRBD2; CDR3aa: CASSPLLAGERDNEQFF
v_gene: TRBV24-1; d_gene: TRBD1; CDR3aa: CATSYRGDGNNEQFF
v_gene: TRBV19; d_gene: TRBD1; CDR3aa: CASAPQGATGELFF
v_gene: TRBV6-5; d_gene: .; CDR3aa: CASNQFPYEQYF
v_gene: TRBV6-5; d_gene: TRBD1; CDR3aa: CASRPDRGVYGYTF
v_gene: TRBV2; d_gene: .; CDR3aa: CASSEVNPGANVLTF
v_gene: TRBV7-2; d_gene: .; CDR3aa: CASSPVFDTTNEKLFF
v_gene: TRBV28; d_gene: TRBD1; CDR3aa: CASSLEGLGQGEVDTQYF
v_gene: TRBV7-2; d_gene: .; CDR3aa: CASARGNEQYF